The 7 T cell receptor beta chains given below trace back to one sample, sequenced in a study of CD8+ T cells in alopecia areata (dated by TCRdb to 2017 to 2018). The library relied on the immunoSEQ multiplex PCR assay. RNA was extracted from all samples and reverse transcribed into cDNA as template for TCR sequencing. This immuneACCESS table, as held by TCRdb, lists in-frame sequences with V and J called but not all clones. Of the missing ones, under half trace to an unresolved V gene in checked studies; the others have no known cause. The sample profile shows fewer than 200,000 clones; around 50% of them were found once. The biggest ten clones account for 14% to 15% of the sample. Interpreted using the paper, the time point label stands for: baseline before oral tofacitinib. The material was CD4+ T cells sorted from blood, obtained at week 0. Receptors were obtained from a human donor with alopecia areata.

The gene calls are TRBV18 and TRBJ1-1; 9 nucleotides agree with TRBD1. With V trimmed by 3 bases and J by 4 bases, 3 bases remained unmatched. The CDR3 totals 14 residues. CDR1 KGHSH and CDR2 LQKENI come from the germline V gene. This CDR3 is CASSPVGQGTEAFF. The CDR3 DNA reads as TGTGCCAGCTCACCTGTGGGACAGGGCACTGAAGCTTTCTTT.

This clone showed up just a few times. V gene TRBV19 combines with J gene TRBJ2-4; D might be TRBD2 (6 bases). V lost 3 bases and J 2 bases, leaving 8 bases between the germline ends. Germline values: CDR1 LNHDA, CDR2 SQIVND (reference sequence). This CDR3 comprises 14 residues. The CDR3 sequence is CASSIAGTKNIQYF. The CDR3 region has the DNA TGTGCCAGTAGTATCGCGGGGACCAAAAACATTCAGTACTTC.

V is TRBV30 and J is TRBJ2-1; 7 positions agree with TRBD2. Germline CDR1 is GTSNPN and CDR2 is SVGIG (reference sequence). Trimming removed 5 bases from V and 7 bases from J; junction bases left unmatched: 17. CDR3 length: 16 residues. The CDR3 region has the DNA TGTGCCTGGGCGTTTCTTACTAGCGTACTTGGGAATGAGCAGTTCTTC. This sequence encodes CAWAFLTSVLGNEQFF.

The rearrangement links TRBV7-9 to TRBJ2-7, with TRBD1 matching 8 bases. There are 15 residues in the CDR3. After removal of 5 bases from V and 7 bases from J, the junction contained 13 bases not matched to a gene. The germline CDR1 and CDR2 sequences are SEHNR and FQNEAQ (reference sequence). The CDR3 region has the DNA TGTGCCAGCAGCCTAGGACAGGGAGGAGTGAATGAGCAGTACTTC. Residues: CASSLGQGGVNEQYF.

The chain combines TRBV30 with TRBJ1-1; perhaps TRBD1 as D (6 bases). V was cut by 2 bases and J by 1 base, with 11 bases left in between. Looked up from germline, CDR1 is GTSNPN and CDR2 is SVGIG (reference sequence). This CDR3 comprises 14 residues. The CDR3 DNA follows: TGTGCCTGGAGTACAGGGTTTGCGAACACTGAAGCTTTCTTT. Amino acids: CAWSTGFANTEAFF.

In its sample, this clone was seen a few times. This chain connects TRBV18 to TRBJ2-7, with 9 positions matching TRBD1. In germline, CDR1 is KGHSH, CDR2 LQKENI. J lost 5 bases, V lost 4 bases, and 6 bases had no gene match. This CDR3 region has 14 residues. The CDR3 loop reads CASSRTGVTDEQYF. The CDR3 bases are TGTGCCAGCTCACGGACAGGGGTTACAGACGAGCAGTACTTC.

This clone occurred many times. DNA of the CDR3: TGTGCCAGTAGTAATCCCGGCGCCGGAAACACCATATATTTT. The encoded protein is CASSNPGAGNTIYF. V and J are TRBV19 and TRBJ1-3; D unresolved. The CDR3 totals 14 residues. Germline CDR1 is LNHDA and CDR2 is SQIVND (reference sequence). The ends were cut back, 4 bases at V and 4 bases at J, with 11 bases in the middle.